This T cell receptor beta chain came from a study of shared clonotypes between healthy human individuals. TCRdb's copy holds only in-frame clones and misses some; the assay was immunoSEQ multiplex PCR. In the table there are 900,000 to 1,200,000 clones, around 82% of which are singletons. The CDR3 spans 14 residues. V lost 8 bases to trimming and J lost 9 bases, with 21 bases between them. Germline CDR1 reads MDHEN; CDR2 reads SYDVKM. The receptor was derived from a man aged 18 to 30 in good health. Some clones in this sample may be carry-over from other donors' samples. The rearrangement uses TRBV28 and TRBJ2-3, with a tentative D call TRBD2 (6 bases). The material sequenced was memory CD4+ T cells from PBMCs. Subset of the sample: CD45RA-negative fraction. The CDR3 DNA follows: TGTGCCAGCGCTCCCGGGACTCCGGGGGAGACGCAGTATTTT. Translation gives CASAPGTPGETQYF.